These T cell receptor beta chains were read from a single sample in a study of PD-L1 blockade in urothelial cancer. This table comes from immunoSEQ multiplex PCR, and its TCRdb copy is limited to in-frame clones, with some not included. Of over 14,000 clones in the sample, around nine tenths are singletons; the top ten hold about 15%. The sequences come from PBMCs, collected around atezolizumab (anti-PD-L1) treatment. Receptors were obtained from a man between 65 and 80 years old with urothelial cancer. CDR3s include the opening cysteine and the closing phenylalanine or tryptophan. D genes are given only for firm matches. Clone size, where shown, is once, few, many, or a class for clones that have expanded.

V gene	clone size	J gene	D gene	CDR3 DNA	CDR3 protein
TRBV12-5	NA	TRBJ2-3	NA	TGTGCTAGTGGCCCGACAGATACGCAGTATTTT	CASGPTDTQYF
TRBV4-1	NA	TRBJ1-2	NA	TGCGCCAGCAGCCAAGGGGCGACAGGCAGCGATGGCTACACCTTC	CASSQGATGSDGYTF
TRBV6-4	NA	TRBJ2-3	TRBD2	TGTGCCAGCAGTAACCGGGGGGGAATAGATACGCAGTATTTT	CASSNRGGIDTQYF
TRBV5-4	NA	TRBJ2-1	TRBD2	TGTGCCAGCAGCTTGGGTGTTCGCGGGGGTTCCTACAATGAGCAGTTCTTC	CASSLGVRGGSYNEQFF
TRBV10-3	once	TRBJ1-6	NA	TGTGCCATCCATCGGGATCCAGACTCACCCCTCCACTTT	CAIHRDPDSPLHF
TRBV6-5	NA	TRBJ1-6	NA	TGTGCCAGCAGCCCCGGGACAACACCGGGGTCACCCCTCCACTTT	CASSPGTTPGSPLHF
TRBV11-2	NA	TRBJ1-2	NA	TGTGCCAGCAGTTTACTTATGGCCAGAAACTATGGCTACACCTTC	CASSLLMARNYGYTF
TRBV5-4	NA	TRBJ2-5	TRBD2	TGTGCCAGCAGGGACGGACTAGCGGGGGGGTTTGCAGAGACCCAGTACTTC	CASRDGLAGGFAETQYF
TRBV5-1	NA	TRBJ2-1	NA	TGCGCCAGCAGCTTACTTTACAATGAGCAGTTCTTC	CASSLLYNEQFF
TRBV28	NA	TRBJ2-4	NA	TGTGCCAGCAGCCGTTCCAGGGGCATTCAGTACTTC	CASSRSRGIQYF
TRBV4-1	NA	TRBJ1-1	NA	TGCGCCAGCAGCCAAGAGATGGCAGGACATCCCTCGGCTTTCTTT	CASSQEMAGHPSAFF
TRBV19	NA	TRBJ1-3	NA	TGTGCCAGTAACCCCTCGGCTGGAAACACCATATATTTT	CASNPSAGNTIYF
TRBV6-1	NA	TRBJ1-2	TRBD1	TGTGCCAGCACCCCGGACAGGGTGGGTGGCTACACCTTC	CASTPDRVGGYTF
TRBV6-5	NA	TRBJ1-4	NA	TGTGCCAGCAGTAAGAGGACTGATAATGAAAAACTGTTTTTT	CASSKRTDNEKLFF
TRBV10-3	NA	TRBJ2-1	TRBD1	TGTGCCATCGGCCGTACGGGGACAGGGGACAATGAGCAGTTCTTC	CAIGRTGTGDNEQFF
TRBV18	few	TRBJ1-2	TRBD1	TGTGCCAGCTCACCCCGATCGGACAGGGAGGCATATGGCTACACCTTC	CASSPRSDREAYGYTF
TRBV6-4	NA	TRBJ2-2	TRBD2	TGTGCCAGCTCTCCTAGCGGGGGGGCCTCCGGGGAGCTGTTTTTT	CASSPSGGASGELFF
TRBV7-8	NA	TRBJ2-7	TRBD2	TGTGCCAGCAGCTTAGAAGGCGGGGGGATCTACGAGCAGTACTTC	CASSLEGGGIYEQYF
TRBV19	NA	TRBJ2-7	TRBD1	TGTGCCAGTAGTATTGGGACAGGGCCCTACGAGCAGTACTTC	CASSIGTGPYEQYF
TRBV10-1	NA	TRBJ2-4	NA	TGCGCCAGCAGTGAAGGGGCGCAGGGAAACATTCAGTACTTC	CASSEGAQGNIQYF
TRBV28	NA	TRBJ2-2	NA	TGTGCCAGCAGTCCGAGGTACACCGGGGAGCTGTTTTTT	CASSPRYTGELFF
TRBV30	NA	TRBJ2-7	TRBD1	TGTGCCTGGCAAGACAGGGTACTGTTCGAGCAGTACTTC	CAWQDRVLFEQYF
TRBV6-1	NA	TRBJ2-7	NA	TGTGCCAGCAGCCTCTATGCGGGTACCGAGCAGTACTTC	CASSLYAGTEQYF
TRBV27	NA	TRBJ2-5	NA	TGTGCCAGCAGCCCCGGGACAAAACTCCAAGAGACCCAGTACTTC	CASSPGTKLQETQYF
TRBV15	NA	TRBJ2-1	NA	TGTGCCACCAGCAGAGTTCAGGGTTACAATGAGCAGTTCTTC	CATSRVQGYNEQFF
TRBV10-2	NA	TRBJ2-4	NA	TGCGCCAGCACCACCGGTGGGGGGAACATTCAGTACTTC	CASTTGGGNIQYF
TRBV28	NA	TRBJ2-5	TRBD2	TGTGCCAGCAGCACGATTCCTAGCGGGGGGGCAGAGACCCAGTACTTC	CASSTIPSGGAETQYF
TRBV19	few	TRBJ1-6	TRBD1	TGTGCCAGTAGTATAAAAGGACAGGGGAATTCACCCCTCCACTTT	CASSIKGQGNSPLHF
TRBV29-1	once	TRBJ1-3	NA	TGCAGCGTTGCGGTGCACACCATATATTTT	CSVAVHTIYF
TRBV29-1	NA	TRBJ2-5	NA	TGCAGCGTTGAGGAGCAGGGAAGGGGGACCCAGTACTTC	CSVEEQGRGTQYF
TRBV19	NA	TRBJ2-3	TRBD2	TGTGCCAGTAGTTCCCAGACTAGCGGGGGGGCAAAATATACGCAGTATTTT	CASSSQTSGGAKYTQYF
TRBV6-5	NA	TRBJ2-5	NA	TGTGCCAGCAGCCCCCGGTCACGCGGAGAGACCCAGTACTTC	CASSPRSRGETQYF
TRBV29-1	medium-sized	TRBJ2-1	TRBD2	TGCAGCGGAACCCCCCGGACTAGCGGGGACTACAATGAGCAGTTCTTC	CSGTPRTSGDYNEQFF
TRBV7-8	NA	TRBJ1-2	TRBD1	TGTGCCAGCAGCTTAGGGACAGGGGTTGTTGGCTATGGCTACACCTTC	CASSLGTGVVGYGYTF
TRBV6-1	NA	TRBJ2-1	NA	TGTGCCAGCAGTGAAGATGTAAGAGGGCATGAGCAGTTCTTC	CASSEDVRGHEQFF
TRBV30	NA	TRBJ1-2	NA	TGTGCCTGGAGTGGGACACTATACTCTAACTATGGCTACACCTTC	CAWSGTLYSNYGYTF
TRBV5-1	NA	TRBJ1-2	TRBD1	TGCGCCAGCAGCCAACAGGACAGGCCCTATGGCTACACCTTC	CASSQQDRPYGYTF
TRBV6-1	NA	TRBJ2-5	TRBD2	TGTGCCAGCAGTGAACTAGCGGGGGGGATAGAGACCCAGTACTTC	CASSELAGGIETQYF
TRBV5-1	NA	TRBJ1-6	NA	TGCGCCAGCCGTGGTGGTGAGGGGGCCTATAATTCACCCCTCCACTTT	CASRGGEGAYNSPLHF
TRBV5-4	NA	TRBJ1-2	TRBD1	TGTGCCAGCAGCTTGTTAATCGGGACAGCACACGGAGATGGCTACACCTTC	CASSLLIGTAHGDGYTF
TRBV6-1	NA	TRBJ1-4	NA	TGTGCCACAAGAGGAACAGGTTCAACTAATGAAAAACTGTTTTTT	CATRGTGSTNEKLFF
TRBV7-2	NA	TRBJ1-2	NA	TGTGCCAGCAGCTTAGCGTTCGGGGGGATTAGCTATGGCTACACCTTC	CASSLAFGGISYGYTF
TRBV2	few	TRBJ1-4	TRBD1	TGTGCCGGCGGGACAGGGTTAGAAAAACTGTTTTTT	CAGGTGLEKLFF
TRBV30	NA	TRBJ1-3	NA	TGTGCCTGGAGTTCTAGAGGCGGAAACACCATATATTTT	CAWSSRGGNTIYF
TRBV28	NA	TRBJ2-7	NA	TGTGCCAGCAGTTCCAGGGGCAGTTTCGAGCAGTACTTC	CASSSRGSFEQYF
TRBV6-5	NA	TRBJ1-6	NA	TGTGCCAGCAGTTCCACAGACAGCCGAACCCTCCACTTT	CASSSTDSRTLHF
TRBV5-1	NA	TRBJ2-2	TRBD1	TGCGCCAGCAGCTTGAGACAGGGGAACACCGGGGAGCTGTTTTTT	CASSLRQGNTGELFF
TRBV2	NA	TRBJ1-5	NA	TGTGCCAGCAGTGACGCGGGGGGTCCTAATCAGCCCCAGCATTTT	CASSDAGGPNQPQHF
TRBV6-1	NA	TRBJ2-2	NA	TGTGCCAGCAGTGAAAAGGAGAAGAGGGACACCGGGGAGCTGTTTTTT	CASSEKEKRDTGELFF
TRBV7-9	once	TRBJ2-3	TRBD1	TGTGCCAGCAGTCCTCCCGGGACAGGGACAGATACGCAGTATTTT	CASSPPGTGTDTQYF
TRBV30	NA	TRBJ2-1	NA	TGTGCCTGGAGTGCTAGGAATGAGCAGTTCTTC	CAWSARNEQFF
TRBV10-2	NA	TRBJ1-2	TRBD1	TGCGCCAGCAGTGACCCGGACAGGGGCCGCTATGGCTACACCTTC	CASSDPDRGRYGYTF
TRBV4-1	NA	TRBJ1-1	TRBD1	TGCGCCAGCAGCCAAGAGGGGGGGACAGGGAACATGAACACTGAAGCTTTCTTT	CASSQEGGTGNMNTEAFF
TRBV12-2	NA	TRBJ1-6	NA	TGTGCAAGTCGGTCCGGGAGGCGGGGGGCGGGTTCACCCCTCCACTTT	CASRSGRRGAGSPLHF
TRBV6-5	NA	TRBJ2-7	TRBD2	TGTGCCAGCAGCCTAGCGGGGGGGAGCTACGAGCAGTACTTC	CASSLAGGSYEQYF
TRBV5-1	large	TRBJ2-6	NA	TGCGCCAGCAGCCTGAGGGGGAGTCCCCCTGGGGCCAACGTCCTGACTTTC	CASSLRGSPPGANVLTF
TRBV28	NA	TRBJ1-3	NA	TGTGCCAGCAACTCGGGCGGACTCTTCTCTGGAAACACCATATATTTT	CASNSGGLFSGNTIYF
TRBV28	NA	TRBJ2-3	TRBD1	TGTGCCAGCAGTTTAACCCAGGGGGCGCGAGGCACAGATACGCAGTATTTT	CASSLTQGARGTDTQYF
TRBV5-1	NA	TRBJ2-1	NA	TGCGCCAGCAGCCCTGTCCCGGTGGACAATGAGCAGTTCTTC	CASSPVPVDNEQFF